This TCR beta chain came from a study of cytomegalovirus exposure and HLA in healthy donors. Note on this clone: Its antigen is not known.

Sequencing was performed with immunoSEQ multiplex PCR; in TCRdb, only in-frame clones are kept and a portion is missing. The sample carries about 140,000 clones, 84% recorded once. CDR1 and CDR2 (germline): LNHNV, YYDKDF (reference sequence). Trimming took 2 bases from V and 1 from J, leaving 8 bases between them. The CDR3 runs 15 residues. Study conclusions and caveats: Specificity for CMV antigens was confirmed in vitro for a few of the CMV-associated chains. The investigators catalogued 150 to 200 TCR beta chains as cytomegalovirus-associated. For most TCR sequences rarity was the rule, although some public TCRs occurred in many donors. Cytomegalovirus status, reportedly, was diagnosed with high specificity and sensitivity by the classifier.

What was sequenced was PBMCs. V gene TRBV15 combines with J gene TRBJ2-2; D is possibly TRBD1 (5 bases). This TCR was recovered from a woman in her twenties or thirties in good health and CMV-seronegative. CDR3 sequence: CATSRLDMNTGELFF. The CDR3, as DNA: TGTGCCACCAGCAGATTGGACATGAACACCGGGGAGCTGTTTTTT.